This passage covers 15 T cell receptor beta chains from one sample sequenced in a study of cytomegalovirus exposure and HLA in healthy donors. Researchers ran the PCR with 60 Vbeta and 13 Jbeta primers. The protocol was immunoSEQ multiplex PCR, while the TCRdb copy is restricted to in-frame clones and leaves out a portion. This table has about 190,000 clones, more than 75% appearing once. Sequenced sample: PBMCs. These receptors originate from a woman aged 18-35 years in good health and CMV-seronegative.

The V and J genes are TRBV18 and TRBJ2-3; no reliable D call. V lost 1 base, J lost 1 base, and 6 bases lay in between. Germline V CDR1 and CDR2: KGHSH, LQKENI. This CDR3 is built from 14 residues. Here the CDR3 reads CASSPRAGTDTQYF. The CDR3 DNA sequence: TGTGCCAGCTCACCACGGGCAGGCACAGATACGCAGTATTTT.

J is TRBJ2-7 and V is TRBV11-2; the match to TRBD1 covers 12 bases. The CDR3 sequence is 15 residues long. Trimming took 2 bases from V and 7 from J; bases not matched to a gene: 6. Germline assignment: CDR1 SGHAT and CDR2 FQNNGV. The CDR3 bases are TGTGCCAGCAGCTTACCGGGACAGGGGGCGCTGGAGCAGTACTTC. It is translated as CASSLPGQGALEQYF.

The gene calls are TRBV2 and TRBJ2-3; 7 positions match TRBD2. V lost 4 bases and J lost 0; bases outside the gene matches: 4. Germline V CDR1 and CDR2: SNHLY, FYNNEI. The CDR3 totals 15 residues. CDR3 bases: TGTGCCAGCAGTGTGGATAGCGGGAGCACAGATACGCAGTATTTT. Amino acids: CASSVDSGSTDTQYF.

The gene calls are TRBV9 and TRBJ2-5; 9 nucleotides match TRBD1. Looked up from germline, CDR1 is SGDLS and CDR2 is YYNGEE. Trimming at V came to 0 bases and at J to 4 bases, leaving 4 bases not matched to a gene. CDR3 length: 15 residues. The CDR3: CASSVAQGAGETQYF. The CDR3 DNA follows: TGTGCCAGCAGCGTAGCACAGGGGGCCGGAGAGACCCAGTACTTC.

This rearrangement joins TRBV5-1 to TRBJ1-5; D uncertain. This CDR3 is 15 amino acids long. The germline V and J ends were trimmed by 0 bases and 0 bases, with 7 bases remaining between them. Per the germline V gene, CDR1 is SGHRS and CDR2 is YFSETQ. As DNA, the CDR3 is TGCGCCAGCAGCTTGGGAGGTTTTAGCAATCAGCCCCAGCATTTT. Its protein is CASSLGGFSNQPQHF.

The chain joins TRBV19 to TRBJ1-2; TRBD1 might be the D (5 bases). With 6 bases removed from V and 4 bases from J, the gap between germline ends came to 18 bases. Germline V lookup: CDR1 LNHDA, CDR2 SQIVND (reference sequence). This CDR3 has 15 residues. The DNA for the CDR3 is TGTGCCAGTAGCCCGCTCGGAGGGGCGAGCTATGGCTACACCTTC. Its translation: CASSPLGGASYGYTF.

The chain carries TRBV6-5 and TRBJ1-4, with D possibly being TRBD1 (5 bases). V lost 8 bases and J lost 8, with 12 bases in between. Germline loops: CDR1 MNHEY, CDR2 SVGAGI. The length of the CDR3 is 12 residues. The DNA of the CDR3 is TGTGCCAGCCCAATAAAGGGGGAAAAACTGTTTTTT. This translates into CASPIKGEKLFF.

Here the CDR3 reads CASSPIQGYSYEQYF. The CDR3 nucleotides read TGTGCCAGCAGCCCGATTCAGGGGTACTCCTACGAGCAGTACTTC. The rearrangement links TRBV11-2 to TRBJ2-7; tentative D call: TRBD1 (6 bases). CDR3 size: 15 residues. Germline CDR1 reads SGHAT; CDR2 reads FQNNGV. The V and J ends lost 5 bases and 0 bases respectively, with 14 bases between them. Combining the CDR3 with reference TRBV11-2 and TRBJ2-7 gives the whole variable domain EAGVAQSPRYKIIEKRQSVAFWCNPISGHATLYWYQQILGQGPKLLIQFQNNGVVDDSQLPKDRFSAERLKGVDSTLKIQPAKLEDSAVYLCASSPIQGYSYEQYFGPGTRLTVT.

The chain uses TRBV19 and TRBJ1-1; D ambiguous. The germline V and J ends were trimmed by 5 bases and 5 bases, with 15 bases remaining between them. This CDR3 is built from 14 residues. Per the germline V gene, CDR1 is LNHDA and CDR2 is SQIVND (reference sequence). CDR3 protein: CASSPGLKGTEAFF. The CDR3 nucleotides read TGTGCCAGTAGTCCTGGACTCAAGGGAACTGAAGCTTTCTTT.

The chain carries TRBV11-3 and TRBJ1-4; 7 bases agree with TRBD1. The CDR3 consists of 15 residues. Germline V lookup: CDR1 SGHNT, CDR2 YENEEA. After removal of 5 bases from V and 8 bases from J, the junction contained 11 bases not matched to a gene. The CDR3 protein is CASSPRQGKREKLFF. The CDR3 region has the DNA TGTGCCAGCAGCCCCCGACAGGGCAAAAGAGAAAAACTGTTTTTT.

This clone was counted between two and nine times. The chain couples TRBV18 to TRBJ2-6; TRBD1 might be the D (5 bases). The V gene's germline CDR1 is KGHSH and CDR2 LQKENI. This CDR3 region has 14 residues. V dropped 1 base and J dropped 6 bases, with 7 bases sitting between them. Written as DNA, the CDR3 is TGTGCCAGCTCACCACAAGGGGAGGCCAACGTCCTGACTTTC. The encoded protein is CASSPQGEANVLTF.

This chain uses TRBV7-9 with TRBJ1-2; 10 bases are shared with TRBD1. J was trimmed by 4 bases and V by 5 bases; bases with no gene match: 7. The germline V gene encodes CDR1 SEHNR and CDR2 FQNEAQ (reference sequence). This CDR3 comprises 15 residues. For the CDR3, the DNA is TGTGCCAGCAGCACTCGGACAGGGGGGGGCTATGGCTACACCTTC. Its translation is CASSTRTGGGYGYTF.

In this sample, this clone turned up a few times. V gene TRBV14 combines with J gene TRBJ1-1, with 7 bases aligning to TRBD1. Trimming removed 4 bases from V and 4 bases from J; junction bases left unmatched: 9. From germline, CDR1 is SGHDN and CDR2 FVKESK. The CDR3 consists of 15 residues. For the CDR3, the DNA is TGTGCCAGCAGCCGAGTAGGGGGCCTGGGCACTGAAGCTTTCTTT. This gives the protein CASSRVGGLGTEAFF.

The chain uses TRBV6-5 and TRBJ2-1; 7 bases are shared with TRBD2. CDR1 and CDR2 (germline): MNHEY, SVGAGI. Trimming took 2 bases from V and 4 from J; bases not matched to a gene: 5. The CDR3 is 15 amino acids. As DNA, the CDR3 is TGTGCCAGCAGTTACGATTCGGGGGGTTACAATGAGCAGTTCTTC. Amino acid sequence: CASSYDSGGYNEQFF.

The chain carries TRBV18 and TRBJ2-1, with TRBD2 identical over 9 bases. V was pared by 2 bases and J by 9 bases, with 5 bases of the junction left unmatched. This CDR3 is built from 14 residues. Germline assignment: CDR1 KGHSH and CDR2 LQKENI. CDR3 residues: CASSPIAGEGEQFF. The DNA for the CDR3 is TGTGCCAGCTCACCAATAGCGGGAGAGGGTGAGCAGTTCTTC.